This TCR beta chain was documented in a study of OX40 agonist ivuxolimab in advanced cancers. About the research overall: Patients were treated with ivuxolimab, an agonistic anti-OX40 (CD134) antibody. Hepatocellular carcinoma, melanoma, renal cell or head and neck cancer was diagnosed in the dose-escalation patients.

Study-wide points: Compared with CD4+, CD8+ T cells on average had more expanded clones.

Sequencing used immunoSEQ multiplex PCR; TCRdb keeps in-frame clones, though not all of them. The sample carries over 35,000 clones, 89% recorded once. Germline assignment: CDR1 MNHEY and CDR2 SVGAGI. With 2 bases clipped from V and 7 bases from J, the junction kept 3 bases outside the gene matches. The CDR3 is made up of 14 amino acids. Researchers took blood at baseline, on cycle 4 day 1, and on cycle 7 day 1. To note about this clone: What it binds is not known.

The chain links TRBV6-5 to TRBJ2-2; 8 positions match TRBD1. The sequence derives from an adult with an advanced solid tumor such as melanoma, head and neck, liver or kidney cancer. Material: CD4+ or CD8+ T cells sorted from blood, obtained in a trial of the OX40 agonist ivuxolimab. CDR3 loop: CASSYGQGGGELFF. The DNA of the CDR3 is TGTGCCAGCAGTTACGGACAGGGCGGCGGGGAGCTGTTTTTT.